The 28 T cell receptor beta chains in this list originate from one sample, sequenced in a study of cytomegalovirus exposure and HLA in healthy donors. The PCR had 60 Vbeta and 13 Jbeta primers. Produced via immunoSEQ multiplex PCR; TCRdb's table is partial and in-frame only. The sample contains approximately 170,000 clones, around 80% of which appear only once. Sequencing was carried out using PBMCs. Receptors were obtained from a woman between 40 and 50 years old in good health and CMV-seronegative.

There are a few counts of this clone. J is TRBJ1-2 and V is TRBV6-1; no definite D call. This CDR3 region has 15 residues. CDR1 and CDR2 from the germline V gene are MNHNS and SASEGT. V was cut by 0 bases and J by 3 bases, with 11 bases left in between. The CDR3 is CASSEAPGSDYGYTF. For the CDR3, the DNA is TGTGCCAGCAGTGAAGCACCGGGATCGGACTATGGCTACACCTTC.

The J gene is TRBJ1-1, the V gene TRBV11-3, with D unclear. Trimming removed 4 bases at V and 11 bases at J, with 14 bases between. Germline values: CDR1 SGHNT, CDR2 YENEEA. The CDR3 is 12 residues long. As DNA, the CDR3 is TGTGCCAGCAGCTACGAATCTGATGAGGCTTTCTTT. Translating gives CASSYESDEAFF.

The V and J genes are TRBV6-5 and TRBJ2-3; TRBD1 agrees at 9 bases. Trimming took 4 bases from V and 1 from J; bases not matched to a gene: 3. The CDR3 runs to 15 residues. Germline lookup yields CDR1 MNHEY and CDR2 SVGAGI. The CDR3 DNA reads as TGTGCCAGCAGTTCTTGGACAGGGGGCACAGATACGCAGTATTTT. This translates into CASSSWTGGTDTQYF.

V and J are TRBV5-1 and TRBJ2-7, with D possibly being TRBD1 (5 bases). Germline CDR1 and CDR2: SGHRS and YFSETQ. The V gene lost 5 bases and the J gene lost 2 bases, with 14 bases spanning the gap. This CDR3 contains 14 residues. In nucleotides, the CDR3 is TGCGCCAGCAGTCCCCCCGACAGCGCCTACGAGCAGTACTTC. It codes for CASSPPDSAYEQYF.

The V and J genes are TRBV5-1 and TRBJ1-1; 8 positions agree with TRBD1. CDR1 and CDR2 (germline): SGHRS, YFSETQ. The CDR3 contains 14 residues. The junction had 5 bases not matched to a gene; V was cut back by 4 bases and J by 3 bases. The CDR3 sequence: CASSGGQGHTEAFF. DNA for the CDR3: TGCGCCAGCAGCGGTGGACAGGGCCACACTGAAGCTTTCTTT. Drawing the rest from reference TRBV5-1 and TRBJ1-1, the complete variable domain is KAGVTQTPRYLIKTRGQQVTLSCSPISGHRSVSWYQQTPGQGLQFLFEYFSETQRNKGNFPGRFSGRQFSNSRSEMNVSTLELGDSALYLCASSGGQGHTEAFFGQGTRLTVV.

This clone showed up just a few times. The V call is TRBV27, the J call TRBJ1-2; D possibly corresponds to TRBD1 (5 bases). The ends were cut back, 8 bases at V and 1 base at J, with 20 bases in the middle. The CDR3 totals 16 residues. CDR1 MNHEY and CDR2 SMNVEV come from the germline V gene (reference sequence). CDR3 region: CASRPLDRFLNYGYTF. The CDR3 region has the DNA TGTGCCAGCCGCCCGCTCGACAGATTCCTTAACTATGGCTACACCTTC.

The V and J genes are TRBV7-3 and TRBJ1-1; D is undetermined. The CDR3 loop spans 13 amino acids. V lost 0 bases to trimming and J lost 10 bases, with 12 bases between them. The germline CDR1 and CDR2 sequences are SGHTA and FQGTGA. DNA for the CDR3: TGTGCCAGCAGCTTAACCGATGGCGGAGGAGCTTTCTTT. Protein product: CASSLTDGGGAFF.

The count of this clone is one. Other DNA sequences within the sample encode an identical CDR3. The chain combines TRBV4-1 with TRBJ2-3; TRBD2 matches 10 bases. The length of the CDR3 is 16 residues. V trimming: 0 bases; J trimming: 6 bases; junction bases outside the gene matches: 6. Germline CDR1 reads MGHRA; CDR2 reads YSYEKL. The CDR3 DNA follows: TGCGCCAGCAGCCAAGAAGCGGGAGGGCCGGGCGATACGCAGTATTTT. This encodes CASSQEAGGPGDTQYF.

The chain is built from TRBV4-2 and TRBJ2-7; D not resolved. The CDR3 contains 15 residues. V lost 0 bases, J lost 1 base, and 10 bases lay in between. Per the germline V gene, CDR1 is LGHNA and CDR2 is YNFKEQ. The CDR3, as DNA: TGTGCCAGCAGCCAAGATCAGGCCGAATCCTACGAGCAGTACTTC. The encoded protein is CASSQDQAESYEQYF.

The chain is built from TRBV27 and TRBJ2-7; possible D gene TRBD2, 6 bases. The CDR3 covers 14 residues. Germline V CDR1 and CDR2: MNHEY, SMNVEV (reference sequence). The V gene lost 9 bases and the J gene lost 2 bases, with 17 bases spanning the gap. Here the CDR3 reads CASSTGTRPYEQYF. In nucleotides, the CDR3 is TGTGCCAGTTCTACCGGGACTCGTCCCTACGAGCAGTACTTC.

V usage is TRBV4-1 and J usage is TRBJ2-1; 13 nucleotides line up with TRBD2. This CDR3 is 17 amino acids long. J was trimmed by 10 bases and V by 1 base; bases with no gene match: 10. The V gene's germline CDR1 is MGHRA and CDR2 YSYEKL. The CDR3 region is CASSQGGLAGPVGEQFF. The CDR3 DNA sequence: TGCGCCAGCAGCCAAGGGGGACTAGCGGGACCAGTAGGGGAGCAGTTCTTC.

This clone appeared a single time. This sequence joins TRBV11-1 and TRBJ1-1; D unresolved. Germline values: CDR1 SGHAT, CDR2 FQDESV (reference sequence). Trimming pared 2 bases from V and 1 base from J, leaving 5 bases between. The CDR3 totals 13 residues. CDR3 in amino acids: CASSLQANTEAFF. As DNA, the CDR3 is TGTGCCAGCAGCTTACAGGCGAACACTGAAGCTTTCTTT.

The rearrangement links TRBV29-1 to TRBJ2-7; 7 bases are a match to TRBD1. The CDR3 runs 13 residues. Germline V gives CDR1 SQVTM, CDR2 ANQGSEA. After removal of 4 bases from V and 4 bases from J, the junction contained 7 bases not matched to a gene. The CDR3 coding sequence is TGCAGCGTTGTGGGACAGAGCCTTTACGAGCAGTACTTC. Encoded protein: CSVVGQSLYEQYF.

This clone was counted once. This chain connects TRBV9 to TRBJ2-3; 10 positions agree with TRBD2. Germline assignment: CDR1 SGDLS and CDR2 YYNGEE. The ends lost 0 bases at V and 1 base at J; junction bases unmatched: 2. The CDR3 totals 16 residues. DNA of the CDR3: TGTGCCAGCAGCGTAGCTCTAGCGGGAGGCACAGATACGCAGTATTTT. It yields the protein CASSVALAGGTDTQYF.

The V and J genes are TRBV6-1 and TRBJ2-1, with 7 bases lining up with TRBD1. This CDR3 region has 16 residues. With 2 bases clipped from V and 5 bases from J, the junction kept 9 bases outside the gene matches. CDR1 and CDR2 (germline): MNHNS, SASEGT. The CDR3 DNA reads as TGTGCCAGCAGTGAATCCTGGGACAGACACCACAATGAGCAGTTCTTC. It codes for CASSESWDRHHNEQFF.

With respect to this clone: At one boundary the junction diverges from the germline segment, which might be a read error. This rearrangement joins TRBV7-7 to TRBJ1-4; maybe TRBD1 (5 bases). The CDR3 spans 13 residues. The germline gives CDR1 SSHAT, CDR2 FNYEAQ (reference sequence). This CDR3 is CASSPGRGEKLFF. The CDR3 nucleotides read TGTGCTAGCAGCCCTGGGAGGGGAGAAAAACTGTTTTTT.

The chain has TRBV5-1 and TRBJ2-7; TRBD2 matches 11 bases. Germline trimming cut 4 bases from V and 3 bases from J; bases unmatched to any gene: 3. Looked up from germline, CDR1 is SGHRS and CDR2 is YFSETQ. This CDR3 region has 14 residues. The CDR3 is CASSPGLADYEQYF. CDR3 bases: TGCGCCAGCAGCCCGGGACTAGCGGACTACGAGCAGTACTTC.

This clone has a handful of counts. This rearrangement joins TRBV6-5 to TRBJ2-3; D not certain. CDR1 and CDR2 from the germline V gene are MNHEY and SVGAGI. CDR3 size: 15 residues. The V end lost 3 bases, the J end lost 2 bases, and 12 bases lay between the germline ends. CDR3 DNA: TGTGCCAGCAGTTATCAACTGCCGGTCACAGATACGCAGTATTTT. Encoded protein: CASSYQLPVTDTQYF.

The V and J genes are TRBV6-5 and TRBJ1-5, with no clear D. The CDR3 is 16 amino acids. The V gene lost 3 bases and the J gene lost 3 bases, with 15 bases spanning the gap. CDR1 MNHEY and CDR2 SVGAGI come from the germline V gene. The CDR3 DNA sequence: TGTGCCAGCAGTTATAAAGCGTCGGCAATCAATCAGCCCCAGCATTTT. Its protein product is CASSYKASAINQPQHF.

The chain combines TRBV7-9 with TRBJ2-5; D unresolved. Per germline, CDR1 SEHNR and CDR2 FQNEAQ (reference sequence). The V gene lost 5 bases and the J gene lost 0 bases, with 16 bases spanning the gap. This CDR3 region has 16 residues. CDR3 residues: CASSRSPDWDQETQYF. CDR3 nucleotides: TGTGCCAGCAGCCGATCCCCCGACTGGGACCAAGAGACCCAGTACTTC.

The chain employs TRBV7-2 and TRBJ2-3, with TRBD2 matching over 7 bases. V lost 5 bases and J lost 9; bases outside the gene matches: 5. The germline V gene encodes CDR1 SGHTA and CDR2 FQGNSA. This CDR3 is built from 12 residues. DNA of the CDR3: TGTGCCAGCAGCCCCAGCGGGGAGACGCAGTATTTT. It codes for CASSPSGETQYF. Full variable domain (outside the CDR3, taken from reference TRBV7-2 and TRBJ2-3): GAGVSQSPSNKVTEKGKDVELRCDPISGHTALYWYRQSLGQGLEFLIYFQGNSAPDKSGLPSDRFSAERTGGSVSTLTIQRTQQEDSAVYLCASSPSGETQYFGPGTRLTVL.

The V and J genes are TRBV5-5 and TRBJ2-5, with TRBD2 as a possible D gene (6 bases). With 3 bases removed from V and 0 bases from J, the gap between germline ends came to 12 bases. CDR1 is SGHKS and CDR2 is YYEKEE in the germline V gene (reference sequence). The CDR3 runs 15 residues. The CDR3 region has the DNA TGTGCCAGCAGCTCCGGGGGACCGTACCAAGAGACCCAGTACTTC. Translating gives CASSSGGPYQETQYF.

The table lists this clone with a count of one. The V gene is TRBV30, the J gene TRBJ2-7, with TRBD1 matching over 9 bases. The CDR3 is made up of 15 amino acids. V was clipped by 4 bases and J by 3 bases; unmatched bases: 10. Germline V gives CDR1 GTSNPN, CDR2 SVGIG (reference sequence). DNA for the CDR3: TGTGCCTGGACCGACTCGGGACAGGGCGGCTACGAGCAGTACTTC. This translates into CAWTDSGQGGYEQYF.

V is TRBV19 and J is TRBJ1-2; 7 bases agree with TRBD1. Looked up from germline, CDR1 is LNHDA and CDR2 is SQIVND (reference sequence). The CDR3 sequence is 14 residues long. V was clipped by 2 bases and J by 6 bases; unmatched bases: 6. CDR3 DNA: TGTGCCAGTAGTATAACAGGGGCGCAACATGGCTACACCTTC. Translated, it gives CASSITGAQHGYTF.

This clone was counted between two and nine times. The chain has TRBV2 and TRBJ2-5; a possible D gene is TRBD2 (5 bases). Trimming stripped 11 bases from V and 0 bases from J, with 10 bases between. Germline V gene sequence: CDR1 SNHLY, CDR2 FYNNEI. CDR3 length: 12 amino acids. The CDR3 DNA is TGTGCCCGCGAGCGGTACCAAGAGACCCAGTACTTC. Protein: CARERYQETQYF.

The chain joins TRBV2 to TRBJ1-1; 8 bases agree with TRBD1. V was pared by 5 bases and J by 5 bases, with 10 bases of the junction left unmatched. Germline CDR1 SNHLY, CDR2 FYNNEI. The CDR3 runs to 15 residues. This CDR3 reads CASSFLDRGETEAFF. CDR3 bases: TGTGCCAGCAGTTTTCTCGACAGGGGAGAAACTGAAGCTTTCTTT.

This chain joins TRBV30 and TRBJ2-5, with 10 bases fitting TRBD1. The CDR3 has 16 residues. V was clipped by 1 base and J by 5 bases; unmatched bases: 10. CDR1 is GTSNPN and CDR2 is SVGIG in the germline V gene (reference sequence). The CDR3 loop reads CAWSELGQGHRETQYF. CDR3 sequence (DNA): TGTGCCTGGAGTGAGTTGGGACAGGGGCATCGGGAGACCCAGTACTTC.

The rearrangement uses TRBV9 and TRBJ2-2, with 12 nucleotides matching TRBD2. This CDR3 comprises 16 residues. Germline V gene lookup returns CDR1 SGDLS and CDR2 YYNGEE. Trimming took 3 bases from V and 6 from J; bases not matched to a gene: 6. CDR3 loop: CASSARLAGAAGELFF. CDR3 coding DNA: TGTGCCAGCAGCGCAAGACTAGCGGGAGCCGCCGGGGAGCTGTTTTTT.